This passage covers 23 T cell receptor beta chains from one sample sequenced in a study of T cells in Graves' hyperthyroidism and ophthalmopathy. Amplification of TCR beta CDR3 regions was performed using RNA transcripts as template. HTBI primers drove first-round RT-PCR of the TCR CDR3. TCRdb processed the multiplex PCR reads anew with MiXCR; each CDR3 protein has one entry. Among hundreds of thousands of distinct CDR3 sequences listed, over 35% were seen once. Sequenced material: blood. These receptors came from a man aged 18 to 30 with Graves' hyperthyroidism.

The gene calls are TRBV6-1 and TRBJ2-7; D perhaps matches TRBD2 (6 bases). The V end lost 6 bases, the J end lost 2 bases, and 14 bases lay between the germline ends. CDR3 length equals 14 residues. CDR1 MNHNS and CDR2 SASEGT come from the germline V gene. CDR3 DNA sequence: TGTGCCAGCAGCCCATCCGGGACTGCCTACGAGCAGTACTTC. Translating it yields CASSPSGTAYEQYF.

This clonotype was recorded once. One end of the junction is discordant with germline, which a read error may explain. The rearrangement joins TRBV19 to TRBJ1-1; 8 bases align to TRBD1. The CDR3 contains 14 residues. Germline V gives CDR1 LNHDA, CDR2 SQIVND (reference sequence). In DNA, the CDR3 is TGTGCCAGTGGTATCCACAGGGGGAACACTGAAGCCTTCTTT. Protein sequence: CASGIHRGNTEAFF.

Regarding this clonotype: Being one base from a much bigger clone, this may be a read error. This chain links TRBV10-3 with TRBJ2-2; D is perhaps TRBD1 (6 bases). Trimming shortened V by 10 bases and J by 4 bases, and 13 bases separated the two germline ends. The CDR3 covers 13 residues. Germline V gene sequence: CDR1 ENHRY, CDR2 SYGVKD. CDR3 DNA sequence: TGTGCCACCGCAGGGGAGAGCACCGGGGAGCTGTTTTTT. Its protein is CATAGESTGELFF.

CDR3: CATLTDTQYF. CDR3 coding DNA: TGTGCCACCCTCACAGATACGCAGTATTTT. The chain recombines TRBV2 with TRBJ2-3; D is ambiguous. The CDR3 loop spans 10 amino acids. Germline V gene data show CDR1 as SNHLY and CDR2 as FYNNEI. Trimming pared 10 bases from V and 2 bases from J, leaving 4 bases between.

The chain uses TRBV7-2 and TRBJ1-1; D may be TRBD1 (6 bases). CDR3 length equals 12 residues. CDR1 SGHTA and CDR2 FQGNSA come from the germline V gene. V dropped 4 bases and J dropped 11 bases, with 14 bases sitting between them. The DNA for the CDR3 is TGTGCCAGCAGCTATTACAGGGATTTGGCTTTCTTT. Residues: CASSYYRDLAFF.

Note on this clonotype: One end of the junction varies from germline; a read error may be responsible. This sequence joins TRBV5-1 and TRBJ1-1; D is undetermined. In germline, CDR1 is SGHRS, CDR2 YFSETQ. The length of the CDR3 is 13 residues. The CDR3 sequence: CASSLEGGSEASF. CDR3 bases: TGCGCCAGCAGCTTGGAGGGAGGGAGTGAAGCTTCCTTT.

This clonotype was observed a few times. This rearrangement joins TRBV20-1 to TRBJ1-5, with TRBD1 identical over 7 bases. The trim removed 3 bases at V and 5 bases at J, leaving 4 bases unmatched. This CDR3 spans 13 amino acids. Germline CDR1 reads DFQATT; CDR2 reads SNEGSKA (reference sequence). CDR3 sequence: CSASPGGYQPQHF. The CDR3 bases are TGCAGTGCTAGTCCAGGGGGATATCAGCCCCAGCATTTT.

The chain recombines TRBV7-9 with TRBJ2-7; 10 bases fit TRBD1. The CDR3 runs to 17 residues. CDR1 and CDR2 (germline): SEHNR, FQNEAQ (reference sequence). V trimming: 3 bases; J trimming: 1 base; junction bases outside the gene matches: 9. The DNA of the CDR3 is TGTGCCAGCAGCTTGTTTTCAGGGACAGGGGAATCCTACGAGCAGTACTTC. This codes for CASSLFSGTGESYEQYF.

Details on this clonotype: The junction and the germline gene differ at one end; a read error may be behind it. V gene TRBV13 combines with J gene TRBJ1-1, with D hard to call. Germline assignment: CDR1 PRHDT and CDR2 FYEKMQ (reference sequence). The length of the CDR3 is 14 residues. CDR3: CASTLTVLNTEAFF. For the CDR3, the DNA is TGCGCCAGCACCCTGACCGTACTGAACACTGAAGCTTTCTTT.

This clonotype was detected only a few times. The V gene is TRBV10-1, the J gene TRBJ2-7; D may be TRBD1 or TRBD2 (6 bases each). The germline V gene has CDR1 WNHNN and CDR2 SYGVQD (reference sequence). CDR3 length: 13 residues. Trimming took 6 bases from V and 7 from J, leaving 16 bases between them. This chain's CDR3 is CASSPGGAGEQYF. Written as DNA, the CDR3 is TGCGCCAGCAGCCCTGGGGGCGCGGGGGAGCAGTACTTC.

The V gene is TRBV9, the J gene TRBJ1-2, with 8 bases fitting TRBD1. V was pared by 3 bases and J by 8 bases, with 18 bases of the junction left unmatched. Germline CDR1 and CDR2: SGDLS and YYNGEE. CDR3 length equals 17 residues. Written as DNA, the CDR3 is TGTGCCAGCAGCGCTCTAGCGGGACAGGTAATCCTCCCAGGCTACACCTTC. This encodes CASSALAGQVILPGYTF.

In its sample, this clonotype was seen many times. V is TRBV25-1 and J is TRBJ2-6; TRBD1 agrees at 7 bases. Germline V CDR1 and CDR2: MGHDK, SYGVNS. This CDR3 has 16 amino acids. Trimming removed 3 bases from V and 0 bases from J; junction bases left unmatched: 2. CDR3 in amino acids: CASSDGQVSGANVLTF. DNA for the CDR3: TGTGCCAGCAGTGACGGACAGGTCTCTGGGGCCAACGTCCTGACTTTC.

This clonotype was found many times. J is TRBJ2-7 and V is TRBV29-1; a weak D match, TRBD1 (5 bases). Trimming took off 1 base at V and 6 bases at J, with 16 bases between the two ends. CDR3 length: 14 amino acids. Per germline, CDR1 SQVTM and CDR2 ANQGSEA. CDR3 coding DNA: TGCAGCGTTGAAGGATTAGGACATCGGTCCGAGCAGTACTTC. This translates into CSVEGLGHRSEQYF.

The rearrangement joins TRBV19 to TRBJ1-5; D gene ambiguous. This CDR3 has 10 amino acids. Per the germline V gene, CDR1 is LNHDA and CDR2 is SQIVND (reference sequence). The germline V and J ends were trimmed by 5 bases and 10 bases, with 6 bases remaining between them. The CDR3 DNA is TGTGCCAGTAGTCCCCGTCCCCAGCATTTT. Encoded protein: CASSPRPQHF.

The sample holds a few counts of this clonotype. The CDR3 here is CASSDYPRGGAFF. The CDR3 nucleotides are TGTGCCAGCAGCGATTACCCCCGTGGTGGCGCTTTCTTT. The chain recombines TRBV11-2 with TRBJ1-1; no clear D. Deletions cut 5 bases from V and 11 bases from J, with 18 bases between. Germline V gene sequence: CDR1 SGHAT, CDR2 FQNNGV. CDR3 length: 13 residues.

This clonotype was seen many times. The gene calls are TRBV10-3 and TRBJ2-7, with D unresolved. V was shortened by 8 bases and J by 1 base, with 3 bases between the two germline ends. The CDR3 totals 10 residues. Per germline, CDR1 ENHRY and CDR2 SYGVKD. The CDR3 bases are TGTGCCATCGGTTCCTACGAGCAGTACTTC. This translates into CAIGSYEQYF.

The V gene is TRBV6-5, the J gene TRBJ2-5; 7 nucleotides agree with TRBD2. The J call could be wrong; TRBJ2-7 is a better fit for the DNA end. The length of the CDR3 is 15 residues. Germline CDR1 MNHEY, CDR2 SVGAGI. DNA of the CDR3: TGTGCCAGCAGTTACTTGAGGGAGGGCCCCGGCGAGCAGTACTTC. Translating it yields CASSYLREGPGEQYF.

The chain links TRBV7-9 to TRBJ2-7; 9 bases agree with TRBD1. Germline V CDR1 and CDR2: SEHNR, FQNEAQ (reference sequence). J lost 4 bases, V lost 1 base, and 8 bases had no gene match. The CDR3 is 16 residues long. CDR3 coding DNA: TGTGCCAGCAGCTTAGGGGGACAGGGTGGCAGGTACGAGCAGTACTTC. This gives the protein CASSLGGQGGRYEQYF.

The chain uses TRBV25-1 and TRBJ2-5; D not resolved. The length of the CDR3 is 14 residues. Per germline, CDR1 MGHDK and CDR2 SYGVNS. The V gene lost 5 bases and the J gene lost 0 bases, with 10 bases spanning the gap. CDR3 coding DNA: TGTGCCAGCAGTTTCCACGGTTACCAAGAGACCCAGTACTTC. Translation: CASSFHGYQETQYF.

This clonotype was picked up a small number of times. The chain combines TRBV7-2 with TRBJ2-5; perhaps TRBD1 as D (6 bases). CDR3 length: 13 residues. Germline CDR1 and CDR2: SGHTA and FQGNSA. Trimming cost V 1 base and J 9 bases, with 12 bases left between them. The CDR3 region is CASSLGRTDPQYF. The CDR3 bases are TGTGCCAGCAGCTTAGGGCGGACAGACCCCCAGTACTTC. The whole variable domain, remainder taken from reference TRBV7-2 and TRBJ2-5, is GAGVSQSPSNKVTEKGKDVELRCDPISGHTALYWYRQSLGQGLEFLIYFQGNSAPDKSGLPSDRFSAERTGGSVSTLTIQRTQQEDSAVYLCASSLGRTDPQYFGPGTRLLVL.

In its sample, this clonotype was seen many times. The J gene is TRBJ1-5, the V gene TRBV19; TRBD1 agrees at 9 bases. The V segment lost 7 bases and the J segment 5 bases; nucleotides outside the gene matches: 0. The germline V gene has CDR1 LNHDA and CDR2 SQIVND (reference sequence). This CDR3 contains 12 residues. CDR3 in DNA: TGTGCCAGTAACAGGGGGCATCAGCCCCAGCATTTT. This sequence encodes CASNRGHQPQHF.

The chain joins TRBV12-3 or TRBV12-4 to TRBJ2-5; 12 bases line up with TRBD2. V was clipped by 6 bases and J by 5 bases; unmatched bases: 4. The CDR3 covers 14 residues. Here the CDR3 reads CASRLAGGEETQYF. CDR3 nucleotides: TGTGCCAGCAGACTAGCGGGGGGAGAGGAGACCCAGTACTTC.

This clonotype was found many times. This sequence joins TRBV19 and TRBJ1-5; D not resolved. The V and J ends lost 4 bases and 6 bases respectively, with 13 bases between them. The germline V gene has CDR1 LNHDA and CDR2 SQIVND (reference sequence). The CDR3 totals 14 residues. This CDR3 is CASSTFNEGQPQHF. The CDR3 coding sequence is TGTGCCAGTAGTACCTTCAACGAGGGTCAGCCCCAGCATTTT.